The next 21 T cell receptor beta chains were all read from a single sample in a study of T cells in Graves' hyperthyroidism and ophthalmopathy. Regions amplified from RNA transcripts were the TCR beta CDR3 regions. First-round RT-PCR targeting the TCR CDR3 was performed with the HTBI primer set. TCRdb passed the multiplex PCR reads through MiXCR, listing each CDR3 protein once. Of 750,000 to 950,000 distinct CDR3 sequences in the sample, 35% to 40% were seen once. Sequencing input: blood. All receptors come from a man aged 18 to 35 with Graves' hyperthyroidism.

This clonotype has just one count. This rearrangement joins TRBV5-6 to TRBJ2-7, with D possibly TRBD2 on 7 matching bases. CDR1 is SGHDT and CDR2 is YYEEEE in the germline V gene. V lost 4 bases and J 5 bases, leaving 22 bases between the germline ends. There are 16 residues in the CDR3. CDR3 loop: CASSPLGGVDPHEQYF. The CDR3, as DNA: TGTGCCAGCAGCCCACTAGGGGGGGTTGATCCCCACGAGCAGTACTTC. Combining the CDR3 with reference TRBV5-6 and TRBJ2-7 gives the whole variable domain DAGVTQSPTHLIKTRGQQVTLRCSPKSGHDTVSWYQQALGQGPQFIFQYYEEEERQRGNFPDRFSGHQFPNYSSELNVNALLLGDSALYLCASSPLGGVDPHEQYFGPGTRLTVT.

The chain links TRBV29-1 to TRBJ1-1; no clear D. Per the germline V gene, CDR1 is SQVTM and CDR2 is ANQGSEA. The CDR3 loop spans 10 amino acids. Trimming took off 8 bases at V and 5 bases at J, with 9 bases between the two ends. In nucleotides, the CDR3 is TGCAGCTTTGCTCGTACTGAAGCTTTCTTT. This encodes CSFARTEAFF.

To note about this clonotype: Being one base from a much bigger clone, this may be a read error. The chain is built from TRBV9 and TRBJ2-7; D is unclear. The CDR3 sequence is 9 residues long. From germline, CDR1 is SGDLS and CDR2 YYNGEE. Deletions cut 7 bases from V and 4 bases from J, with 3 bases between. The CDR3 region is CASYYEQYF. The CDR3, as DNA: TGTGCCAGCTATTACGAGCAGTACTTC.

The chain joins TRBV3-1 to TRBJ1-6, with TRBD1 matching over 7 bases. The V segment lost 5 bases and the J segment 9 bases; nucleotides outside the gene matches: 7. Germline-derived CDR1 and CDR2 are LGHDT and YNNKEL (reference sequence). This CDR3 comprises 14 residues. CDR3 sequence: CASSLDRVASPLHF. CDR3 DNA sequence: TGTGCCAGCAGCTTAGACAGGGTGGCTTCACCCCTCCACTTT. The full variable domain, its missing parts supplied by reference TRBV3-1 and TRBJ1-6, is DTAVSQTPKYLVTQMGNDKSIKCEQNLGHDTMYWYKQDSKKFLKIMFSYNNKELIINETVPNRFSPKSPDKAHLNLHINSLELGDSAVYFCASSLDRVASPLHFGNGTRLTVT.

This chain uses TRBV7-2 with TRBJ2-5, with 8 bases lining up with TRBD2. The germline V gene encodes CDR1 SGHTA and CDR2 FQGNSA. V gave up 1 base and J gave up 4 bases; unmatched junction bases: 5. CDR3 size: 15 residues. The CDR3 sequence is CASSLGREVAETQYF. The CDR3 DNA follows: TGTGCCAGCAGCTTAGGGCGGGAGGTAGCAGAGACCCAGTACTTC.

CDR3: CASRTSGTGSEQYF. CDR3 nucleotide sequence: TGTGCCAGCAGGACTAGCGGGACAGGGAGCGAGCAGTACTTC. The V and J genes are TRBV6-6 and TRBJ2-7, with 11 bases fitting TRBD2. CDR1 is MNHNY, CDR2 SVGAGI, per germline (reference sequence). The CDR3 is 14 amino acids. V dropped 6 bases and J dropped 6; count of bases not matched to a gene: 7.

Only one count was recorded for this clonotype. A much larger clone lies a single base off, so this may be a read error. The V and J genes are TRBV6-6 and TRBJ1-3; D gene unclear. Germline V gives CDR1 MNHNY, CDR2 SVGAGI (reference sequence). This CDR3 is 14 amino acids long. CDR3 nucleotides: TGTGCCAGCAGACCCGGCAGGAATGGAAACACCACATATTTT. This translates into CASRPGRNGNTTYF.

The rearrangement links TRBV7-8 to TRBJ2-2; TRBD2 might be the D (6 bases). The V end was cut by 1 base, the J end by 7 bases, with 19 bases between. The germline V gene encodes CDR1 SGHVS and CDR2 FQNEAQ. CDR3 length: 17 residues. CDR3 bases: TGTGCCAGCAGCTTAGAACGCGCGGGGCCACCCGTCGGGGAGCTGTTTTTT. Translating gives CASSLERAGPPVGELFF.

The sample holds many counts of this clonotype. The chain recombines TRBV29-1 with TRBJ1-4, with 7 positions matching TRBD1. Unmatched junction bases numbered 4, after V lost 4 bases and J lost 5 bases. Germline V gives CDR1 SQVTM, CDR2 ANQGSEA. The CDR3 sequence is 13 residues long. CDR3 protein: CSVVEQGNEKLFF. CDR3 DNA sequence: TGCAGCGTTGTCGAACAGGGGAATGAAAAACTGTTTTTT.

As regards this clonotype: An end of the junction does not agree with germline; a read error may underlie this. The genes are TRBV7-2 and TRBJ1-1; TRBD1 aligns across 7 bases. The CDR3 runs to 14 residues. CDR1 and CDR2 from the germline V gene are SGHTA and FQGNSA. This chain's CDR3 is CANSRGGQGTSAFF. DNA of the CDR3: TGTGCCAACAGCCGAGGGGGCCAGGGAACATCGGCTTTCTTT.

The V call is TRBV14, the J call TRBJ2-5; 7 nucleotides agree with TRBD2. This CDR3 is built from 14 residues. The germline gives CDR1 SGHDN, CDR2 FVKESK. V shed 2 bases, J shed 5 bases, and the junction held 5 bases outside the gene matches. CDR3: CASSQREGVETQYF. Written as DNA, the CDR3 is TGTGCCAGCAGCCAAAGGGAGGGAGTGGAGACCCAGTACTTC.

This clonotype came up a few times. The chain carries TRBV6-5 and TRBJ2-7, with D maybe TRBD2 (6 bases). The CDR3 contains 13 residues. The V end lost 5 bases, the J end lost 2 bases, and 10 bases lay between the germline ends. Per the germline V gene, CDR1 is MNHEY and CDR2 is SVGAGI. This CDR3 is CASSASVPYEQYF. In nucleotides, the CDR3 is TGTGCCAGCAGTGCTAGCGTTCCCTACGAGCAGTACTTC.

This chain connects TRBV19 to TRBJ2-7; D is unresolved. The CDR3 runs 13 residues. CDR1 and CDR2 from the germline V gene are LNHDA and SQIVND (reference sequence). V lost 5 bases and J 1 base, leaving 9 bases between the germline ends. The CDR3 coding sequence is TGTGCCAGTAGTTTAAAACAATCCTACGAGCAGTACTTC. It translates to CASSLKQSYEQYF.

The chain is built from TRBV29-1 and TRBJ2-7, with D hard to call. Per the germline V gene, CDR1 is SQVTM and CDR2 is ANQGSEA. This CDR3 has 9 residues. The V and J ends lost 8 bases and 4 bases respectively, with 6 bases between them. This CDR3 reads CSLSYEQYF. The CDR3 nucleotides read TGCAGCTTAAGTTACGAGCAGTACTTC.

This clonotype was observed a handful of times. The chain combines TRBV5-1 with TRBJ1-4, with 9 bases matching TRBD1. CDR3 length: 16 residues. V was pared by 3 bases and J by 6 bases, with 9 bases of the junction left unmatched. Germline V gene data show CDR1 as SGHRS and CDR2 as YFSETQ. CDR3 nucleotide sequence: TGCGCCAGCAGCTCCCAGGGACAGGGAGGCGATGAAAAACTGTTTTTT. This sequence encodes CASSSQGQGGDEKLFF.

This clonotype was seen ten or more times. This chain uses TRBV7-9 with TRBJ2-7, with a weak D call TRBD2 (5 bases). CDR1 is SEHNR, CDR2 FQNEAQ, per germline (reference sequence). V shed 1 base and J shed 6 bases, with 7 bases lying between them. This CDR3 is built from 12 residues. The chain's CDR3 is CASSLGSAEQYF. As DNA, the CDR3 is TGTGCCAGCAGCTTAGGTAGCGCCGAGCAGTACTTC.

This clonotype was seen just once. This CDR3 fails to terminate in the conserved phenylalanine or tryptophan, so it likely reflects a read error. The rearrangement uses TRBV13 and TRBJ2-7; the D call may be TRBD1 or TRBD2 (5 bases each). With 0 bases removed from V and 5 bases from J, the gap between germline ends came to 8 bases. Germline loops: CDR1 PRHDT, CDR2 FYEKMQ (reference sequence). CDR3 length: 13 residues. The CDR3 region is CASSLGQGDEQYY. CDR3 bases: TGTGCCAGCAGCTTAGGCCAGGGAGACGAGCAGTACTAC.

This clonotype was seen many times. This sequence joins TRBV2 and TRBJ1-1; D call uncertain. The V gene lost 4 bases and the J gene lost 5 bases, with 8 bases spanning the gap. The CDR3 covers 12 residues. From germline, CDR1 is SNHLY and CDR2 FYNNEI. The CDR3 bases are TGTGCCAGCAGTGTTGATCTAACTGAAGCTTTCTTT. It yields the protein CASSVDLTEAFF.

This clonotype was seen ten or more times. The chain has TRBV20-1 and TRBJ1-5, with D possibly being TRBD1 (5 bases). The germline V gene encodes CDR1 DFQATT and CDR2 SNEGSKA (reference sequence). CDR3 length: 12 residues. Trimming removed 3 bases at V and 4 bases at J, with 7 bases between. In DNA form, the CDR3 reads TGCAGTGCTAGCGGGGGGAATCAGCCCCAGCATTTT. Protein product: CSASGGNQPQHF.

This clonotype was seen only a few times. The chain employs TRBV25-1 and TRBJ2-5; tentative D call: TRBD1 (6 bases). Trimming left V 6 bases short and J 3 bases short, with 14 bases between. Per germline, CDR1 MGHDK and CDR2 SYGVNS. There are 14 residues in the CDR3. The CDR3 region has the DNA TGTGCCAGCAGGGACAGTCATAGGGAAGAGACCCAGTACTTC. Protein sequence: CASRDSHREETQYF. The whole variable domain, filled in from reference TRBV25-1 and TRBJ2-5, reads EADIYQTPRYLVIGTGKKITLECSQTMGHDKMYWYQQDPGMELHLIHYSYGVNSTEKGDLSSESTVSRIRTEHFPLTLESARPSHTSQYLCASRDSHREETQYFGPGTRLLVL.

This clonotype was observed a handful of times. The chain couples TRBV12-3 or TRBV12-4 to TRBJ1-1, with 7 bases lining up with TRBD1. The V gene end was trimmed by 6 bases and the J gene end by 4 bases; junction bases not matched to a gene: 8. There are 14 residues in the CDR3. CDR3 bases: TGTGCCAGCAGCCGAGGACAGGCGAGCACTGAAGCTTTCTTT. Its protein is CASSRGQASTEAFF.